This is a list of T cell receptor beta chains from one sample in a study of radiotherapy plus CTLA-4 blockade in lung cancer. Assay used: immunoSEQ multiplex PCR; TCRdb lists only in-frame clones, some missing. The sample lists roughly 100,000 clones; 80% to 85% were seen once. Source: peripheral blood, taken from a patient treated with radiotherapy plus ipilimumab. These receptors came from a human donor with non-small cell lung cancer that progressed on radiotherapy plus ipilimumab. CDR3s include the opening cysteine and the closing phenylalanine or tryptophan. Fields, in order: J gene, D gene, clone size, V gene, CDR3 DNA, CDR3 protein. D genes are given only for firm matches. Expanded clones get a size class; other rows say once, few or many, or leave the size out.

TRBJ2-1	TRBD2	.	TRBV5-4	TGTGCCAGCAGCCCGACCATTGCTAGCGGATACAATGAGCAGTTCTTC	CASSPTIASGYNEQFF
TRBJ2-1	TRBD2	.	TRBV5-6	TGTGCCAGCAGCTACAGACTAGCGGGATACAATGAGCAGTTCTTC	CASSYRLAGYNEQFF
TRBJ2-6	.	.	TRBV2	TGTGCCAGCATCTCGGAAGGGAGGGGGCTGGGGGCCAACGTCCTGACTTTC	CASISEGRGLGANVLTF
TRBJ1-2	.	.	TRBV11-2	TGTGCCAGCAGCTCCCTGACGGGGGGGAACTATGGCTACACCTTC	CASSSLTGGNYGYTF
TRBJ1-1	.	.	TRBV18	TGTGCCAGCTCACCACAGGGGATGAACACTGAAGCTTTCTTT	CASSPQGMNTEAFF
TRBJ1-2	.	few	TRBV6-1	TGTGCCAGCAGTGAAGCCACCGATAACTATGGCTACACCTTC	CASSEATDNYGYTF
TRBJ2-3	.	.	TRBV5-1	TGCGCCAGCAGTAAGCGTGATAGGGCTGGGGCAGATACGCAGTATTTT	CASSKRDRAGADTQYF
TRBJ1-5	.	.	TRBV27	TGTGCCAGCAGTTTATGGGGTCGGAATCAGCCCCAGCATTTT	CASSLWGRNQPQHF
TRBJ1-5	.	.	TRBV5-4	TGTGCCAGCAGCTTCAAGATCGGCGGAATCAACAATCAGCCCCAGCATTTT	CASSFKIGGINNQPQHF
TRBJ2-5	TRBD2	.	TRBV9	TGTGCCAGCAGCGCCTCTCAACTAGCGGGAGTTACGGAGACCCAGTACTTC	CASSASQLAGVTETQYF
TRBJ1-2	TRBD1	.	TRBV6-1	TGTGCCAGCAGTGAAGATGGACAGGGAGGGGATTATGGCTACACCTTC	CASSEDGQGGDYGYTF
TRBJ1-5	TRBD1	.	TRBV5-6	TGTGCCAGCAGCACCAGGGGGAAGGAGCCCCAGCATTTT	CASSTRGKEPQHF
TRBJ2-2	.	.	TRBV27	TGTGCCAGCAGTGCCCCGAGGACAGCCGGATTTGGGGAGCTGTTTTTT	CASSAPRTAGFGELFF
TRBJ1-4	.	few	TRBV11-1	TGTGCCAGCAGTACCTCCCTTGGGGATGAAAAACTGTTTTTT	CASSTSLGDEKLFF
TRBJ1-3	.	once	TRBV2	TGTGCCAGCAGTGAAGGTGGTGGAAACACCATATATTTT	CASSEGGGNTIYF
TRBJ1-5	TRBD1	.	TRBV19	TGTGCCAGTAGTATTTTTGCGTCCAGGGGGTTTTCGCCCCAGCATTTT	CASSIFASRGFSPQHF
TRBJ2-1	.	.	TRBV5-4	TGTGCCAGCAGCACGAAGTTGGATTTCTACAATGAGCAGTTCTTC	CASSTKLDFYNEQFF
TRBJ2-1	.	.	TRBV15	TGTGCCACCAGCAGAGACACTTACAATGAGCAGTTCTTC	CATSRDTYNEQFF
TRBJ1-1	.	.	TRBV4-1	TGCGCCAGCAGCCAAGCGACGGAGAAAGCTTTCTTT	CASSQATEKAFF
TRBJ2-2	.	once	TRBV7-6	TGTGCCAGCAGCCCTGGGACCCCCTTAAACACCGGGGAGCTGTTTTTT	CASSPGTPLNTGELFF
TRBJ2-7	.	.	TRBV5-1	TGCGCCAGCAGCTCTGGGGTATCCTACGAGCAGTACTTC	CASSSGVSYEQYF
TRBJ2-4	.	.	TRBV18	TGTGCCAGCTCGTACGACCAAAACATTCAGTACTTC	CASSYDQNIQYF
TRBJ2-1	TRBD2	.	TRBV27	TGTGCCAGCAGTTTTTTGACTAGCGGGAGGGGTTCATACAATGAGCAGTTCTTC	CASSFLTSGRGSYNEQFF
TRBJ2-4	.	.	TRBV5-1	TGCGCCAGCAGCTTGCCGGAACAAAACATTCAGTACTTC	CASSLPEQNIQYF
TRBJ2-6	.	.	TRBV19	TGTGCCAGTAGTAGGCCCTCTGGGGCCAACGTCCTGACTTTC	CASSRPSGANVLTF
TRBJ2-1	TRBD1	.	TRBV5-4	TGTGCCAGCAGCTCAGGACAGGGCAGGGGCTCCTACAATGAGCAGTTCTTC	CASSSGQGRGSYNEQFF